Given below is one TCR beta chain in context. Its antigen remains unknown. CDR1 is SGHVS and CDR2 is FQNEAQ in the germline V gene. The CDR3 extends over 14 amino acids. The ends were cut back, 5 bases at V and 1 base at J, with 12 bases in the middle. Sequenced by immunoSEQ multiplex PCR; TCRdb stores in-frame clones only, minus some. The sample lists about 400,000 clones; around 89% were seen once. This sample stems from a study of Ad26.COV2.S vaccination and SARS-CoV-2 variants. Overall study: Intramuscular Ad26.COV2.S at 5x10^10 or 1x10^11 viral particles.

Treatment of the sample: 15 to 20 received Ad26.COV2.S at low or high dose, single or two shots; about 5 received placebo; per-sample allocation not given. Repertoires come from day 63 after the first vaccine or placebo injection. General study points: TCR breadth and depth estimates may have understated total T cell responses. Recipients of vaccine and of placebo showed similar breadth of their non-spike TCR repertoires.

The sequencing used peripheral blood, collected in a trial of Ad26.COV2.S vaccine versus placebo. The genes are TRBV7-8 and TRBJ2-7; D gene unclear. The TCR sequence derives from a person between 18 and 65 years old who received the Ad26.COV2.S COVID-19 vaccine or a placebo. Here the CDR3 reads CASSLRANSYEQYF. The CDR3, as DNA: TGTGCCAGCAGCCTCCGGGCCAATTCCTACGAGCAGTACTTC.